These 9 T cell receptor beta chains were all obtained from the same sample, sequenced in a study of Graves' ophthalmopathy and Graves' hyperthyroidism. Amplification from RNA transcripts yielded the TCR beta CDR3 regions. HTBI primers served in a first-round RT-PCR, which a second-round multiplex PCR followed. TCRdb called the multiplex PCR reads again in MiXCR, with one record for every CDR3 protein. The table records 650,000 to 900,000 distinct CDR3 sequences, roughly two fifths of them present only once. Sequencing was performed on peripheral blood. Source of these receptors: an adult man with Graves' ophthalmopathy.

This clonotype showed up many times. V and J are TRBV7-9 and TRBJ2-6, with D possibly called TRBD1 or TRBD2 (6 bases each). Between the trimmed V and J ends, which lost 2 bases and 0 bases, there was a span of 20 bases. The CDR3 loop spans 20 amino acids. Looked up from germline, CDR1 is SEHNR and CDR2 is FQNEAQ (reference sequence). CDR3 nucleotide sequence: TGTGCCAGCAGCTTAACCCCCGGGGGCGCGAGTCCCTCTGGGGCCAACGTCCTGACTTTC. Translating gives CASSLTPGGASPSGANVLTF. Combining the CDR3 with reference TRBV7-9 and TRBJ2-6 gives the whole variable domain DTGVSQNPRHKITKRGQNVTFRCDPISEHNRLYWYRQTLGQGPEFLTYFQNEAQLEKSRLLSDRFSAERPKGSFSTLEIQRTEQGDSAMYLCASSLTPGGASPSGANVLTFGAGSRLTVL.

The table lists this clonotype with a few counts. CDR3 amino acids: CASSQVRTNTGELFF. The CDR3 DNA reads TGTGCCAGCAGCCAAGTGAGAACGAACACCGGGGAGCTGTTTTTT. The V gene is TRBV25-1, the J gene TRBJ2-2; the D is unclear. Trimming took 6 bases from V and 0 from J, leaving 11 bases between them. In germline, CDR1 is MGHDK, CDR2 SYGVNS. The CDR3 has 15 amino acids. The variable domain in full, completed from reference TRBV25-1 and TRBJ2-2, reads EADIYQTPRYLVIGTGKKITLECSQTMGHDKMYWYQQDPGMELHLIHYSYGVNSTEKGDLSSESTVSRIRTEHFPLTLESARPSHTSQYLCASSQVRTNTGELFFGEGSRLTVL.

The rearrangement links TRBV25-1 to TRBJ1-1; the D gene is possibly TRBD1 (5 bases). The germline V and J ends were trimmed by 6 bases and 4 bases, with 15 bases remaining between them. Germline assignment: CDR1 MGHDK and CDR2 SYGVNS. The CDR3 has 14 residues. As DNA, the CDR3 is TGTGCCAGCAGAGATCGGGGGGTTGGCACTGAAGCTTTCTTT. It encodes CASRDRGVGTEAFF.

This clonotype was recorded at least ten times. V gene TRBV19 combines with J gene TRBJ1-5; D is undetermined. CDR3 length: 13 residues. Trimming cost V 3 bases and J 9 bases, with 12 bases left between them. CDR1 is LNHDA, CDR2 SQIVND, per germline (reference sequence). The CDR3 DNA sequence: TGTGCCAGTAGTATCGACGGCTCCTCGCCCCAGCATTTT. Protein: CASSIDGSSPQHF.

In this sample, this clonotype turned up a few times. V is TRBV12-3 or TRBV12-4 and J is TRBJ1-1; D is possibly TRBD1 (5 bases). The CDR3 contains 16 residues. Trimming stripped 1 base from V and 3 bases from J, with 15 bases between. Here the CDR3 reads CASSLGQGMGHTEAFF. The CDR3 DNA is TGTGCCAGCAGTTTAGGACAAGGGATGGGGCACACTGAAGCTTTCTTT.

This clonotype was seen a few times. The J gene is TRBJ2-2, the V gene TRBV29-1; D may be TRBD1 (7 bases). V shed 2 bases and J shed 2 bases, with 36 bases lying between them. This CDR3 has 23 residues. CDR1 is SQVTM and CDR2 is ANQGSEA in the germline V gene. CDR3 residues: CSVERSHPGQQRLASINTGELFF. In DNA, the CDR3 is TGCAGCGTTGAAAGGTCGCACCCGGGACAGCAACGCCTAGCGTCAATAAACACCGGGGAGCTGTTTTTT.

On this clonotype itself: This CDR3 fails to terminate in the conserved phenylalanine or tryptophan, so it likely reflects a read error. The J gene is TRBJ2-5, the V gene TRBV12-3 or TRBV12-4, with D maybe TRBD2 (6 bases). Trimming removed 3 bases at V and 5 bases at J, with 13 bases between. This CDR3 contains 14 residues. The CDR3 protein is CASSFGGVGETQYL. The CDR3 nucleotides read TGTGCCAGCAGTTTCGGGGGAGTAGGGGAGACCCAGTACCTC.

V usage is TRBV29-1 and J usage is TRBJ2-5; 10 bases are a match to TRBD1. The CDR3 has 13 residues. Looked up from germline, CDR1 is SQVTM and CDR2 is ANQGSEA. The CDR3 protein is CSLSGTGVQTQYF. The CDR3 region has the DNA TGCAGTCTTTCCGGGACAGGGGTTCAGACCCAGTACTTC. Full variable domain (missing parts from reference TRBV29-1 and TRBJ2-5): SAVISQKPSRDICQRGTSLTIQCQVDSQVTMMFWYRQQPGQSLTLIATANQGSEATYESGFVIDKFPISRPNLTFSTLTVSNMSPEDSSIYLCSLSGTGVQTQYFGPGTRLLVL.

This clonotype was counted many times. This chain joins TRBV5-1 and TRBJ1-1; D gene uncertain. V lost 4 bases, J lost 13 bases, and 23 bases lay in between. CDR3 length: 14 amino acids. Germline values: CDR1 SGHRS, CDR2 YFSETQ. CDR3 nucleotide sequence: TGCGCCAGCAGCACCAACGTCGGGCAGGTCGAGGTTTTCTTT. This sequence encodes CASSTNVGQVEVFF.